These T cell receptor beta chains were read from a single sample in a study of blood T cells in healthy people across ages. TCRdb itself ran the 5' RACE reads through MiXCR, one entry per CDR3 protein. Of roughly 1.9 million distinct CDR3 sequences in the sample, about 39% were seen once. The sequenced material came from blood. These receptors were taken from a human donor in good health. CDR3s include the opening cysteine and the closing phenylalanine or tryptophan. The D gene is left open where the match is weak. Clone sizes are given selectively: once, few, many, or a class where the clone is expanded.

clone size	J gene	V gene	D gene	CDR3 protein	CDR3 DNA
.	TRBJ1-2	TRBV20-1	TRBD1	CSARGFKGTGDNYGYTF	TGCAGTGCTAGGGGATTTAAAGGGACAGGGGATAACTATGGCTACACCTTC
.	TRBJ2-3	TRBV10-3	.	CAITGGTGTGTQYF	TGTGCCATCACTGGGGGAACGGGCACAGGTACGCAGTATTTT
few	TRBJ2-1	TRBV28	TRBD2	CASSLPTSGVDNNEQFF	TGTGCCAGCAGTTTGCCAACTAGCGGGGTTGATAACAATGAGCAGTTCTTC
few	TRBJ1-2	TRBV5-6	.	CASSRTGIRGYTF	TGTGCCAGCAGTCGAACAGGGATAAGGGGCTACACCTTC
.	TRBJ1-2	TRBV7-2	.	CASSEPRPEREYIF	TGTGCCAGCAGCGAGCCGAGACCAGAGCGGGAGTACATCTTC
.	TRBJ1-1	TRBV29-1	TRBD1	CSAATGEFTEAFF	TGCAGCGCCGCGACAGGGGAATTCACTGAAGCTTTCTTT
.	TRBJ2-3	TRBV4-1	.	CASSQDWSSSDTQYF	TGCGCCAGCAGCCAAGATTGGTCTAGCTCCGATACGCAGTATTTT
.	TRBJ2-3	TRBV29-1	TRBD2	CSVDGLAGDTQYF	TGCAGCGTTGACGGGCTAGCGGGGGATACGCAGTATTTT
.	TRBJ2-6	TRBV12-3/TRBV12-4	.	CASSEGWANVLTF	TGTGCCAGCAGTGAGGGGTGGGCCAACGTCCTGACTTTC
.	TRBJ2-1	TRBV20-1	TRBD2	CSARLAGGLSYNEQFF	TGCAGTGCTCGACTAGCGGGGGGCCTCTCCTACAATGAGCAGTTCTTC
many	TRBJ2-7	TRBV18	.	CASSPGSGYEQYF	TGTGCCAGCTCACCAGGGAGCGGTTACGAGCAGTACTTC
.	TRBJ2-1	TRBV30	.	CAWMGISRWPYNEQFF	TGTGCCTGGATGGGGATTTCTAGGTGGCCCTACAATGAGCAGTTCTTC
.	TRBJ2-1	TRBV5-5	.	CASRVRSETGPRGNEQFF	TGCGCCAGCAGGGTGCGATCGGAGACCGGGCCTCGAGGGAATGAGCAGTTCTTC
few	TRBJ1-5	TRBV20-1	TRBD1	CSATQGAYSNQPQHF	TGCAGTGCTACACAGGGGGCATATAGCAATCAGCCCCAGCATTTT
.	TRBJ2-7	TRBV2	TRBD1	CASGQRTGLYEQYF	TGTGCCAGCGGCCAGCGGACAGGACTCTACGAGCAGTACTTC
.	TRBJ1-2	TRBV7-9	TRBD1	CASSLAGRGPLNYGYTF	TGTGCCAGCAGCTTAGCGGGCAGGGGGCCATTAAACTATGGCTACACCTTC
.	TRBJ1-2	TRBV6-2/TRBV6-3	TRBD1	CASSYSPFGTGNGYTF	TGTGCCAGCAGTTACTCTCCCTTCGGGACAGGGAATGGCTACACCTTC
.	TRBJ2-1	TRBV20-1	TRBD1	CSVLRGQGNNEQFF	TGCAGTGTGTTGAGGGGACAGGGGAACAATGAGCAGTTCTTC
few	TRBJ1-2	TRBV29-1	.	CSVEDNGCTF	TGCAGCGTGGAGGACAATGGCTGCACCTTC
.	TRBJ2-1	TRBV5-1	TRBD1	CASSFSLGGEQFF	TGCGCCAGCAGCTTTTCGCTAGGGGGCGAGCAGTTCTTC
few	TRBJ2-7	TRBV15	.	CATSRDSGFIYEQYF	TGTGCCACCAGCAGAGATTCGGGGTTTATCTACGAGCAGTACTTC
few	TRBJ2-3	TRBV29-1	TRBD2	CSVDTWGGATADTQYF	TGCAGCGTTGATACTTGGGGGGGAGCCACAGCAGATACGCAGTATTTT
.	TRBJ1-5	TRBV29-1	.	CSVETGTRSSNQPQHF	TGCAGCGTTGAGACCGGGACGAGAAGTAGCAATCAGCCCCAGCATTTT
many	TRBJ2-7	TRBV12-3/TRBV12-4	.	CASSRGGQNYEQYF	TGTGCCAGCAGTCGGGGCGGGCAGAACTACGAGCAGTACTTC
.	TRBJ1-2	TRBV7-9	.	CASSLRSAETLYGYTF	TGTGCCAGCAGCCTTCGATCGGCAGAAACCCTCTATGGCTACACCTTC
.	TRBJ2-1	TRBV4-1	TRBD2	CASRRTSGGQGRSNEQFF	TGCGCCAGCAGAAGGACTAGCGGGGGTCAGGGTCGATCCAATGAGCAGTTCTTC
.	TRBJ2-7	TRBV7-2	.	CASSLRQGVHEQYF	TGTGCCAGCAGCTTAAGGCAGGGTGTACACGAGCAGTACTTC
few	TRBJ2-6	TRBV15	.	CATGLLRLNFGDLGANVLTF	TGTGCCACCGGCCTCCTGAGACTAAACTTCGGGGATCTTGGGGCCAACGTCCTGACTTTC
.	TRBJ2-5	TRBV29-1	.	CSVEDRGGTEEQYF	TGCAGCGTTGAAGATCGGGGAGGAACCGAGGAGCAGTACTTC
.	TRBJ1-2	TRBV20-1	.	CSAFLNYGYTF	TGCAGTGCTTTTCTAAATTATGGCTACACCTTC
.	TRBJ2-1	TRBV24-1	.	CATSATDPSYNEQFF	TGTGCCACCAGTGCAACGGACCCATCCTACAATGAGCAGTTCTTC
.	TRBJ1-2	TRBV29-1	.	CSVSGDFYGYTF	TGCAGCGTTTCAGGGGACTTCTATGGCTACACCTTC
.	TRBJ2-5	TRBV28	TRBD1	CASSSFPGQRETQYF	TGTGCCAGCAGTTCGTTCCCGGGACAGCGGGAGACCCAGTACTTC
.	TRBJ1-1	TRBV7-9	.	CTSSLDGAWNTEAFF	TGTACCAGCAGCTTAGATGGGGCGTGGAACACTGAAGCTTTCTTT
many	TRBJ2-4	TRBV10-2	.	CASNGGNIQYF	TGCGCCAGCAATGGGGGAAACATTCAGTACTTC
.	TRBJ2-1	TRBV18	TRBD2	CASSPPGTRKNEQFF	TGTGCCAGCTCACCACCCGGGACTAGAAAAAATGAGCAGTTCTTC
.	TRBJ2-7	TRBV6-2/TRBV6-3	TRBD2	CASSYELAETSYEQYF	TGTGCCAGCAGTTACGAACTAGCGGAGACCTCCTACGAGCAGTACTTC
.	TRBJ2-3	TRBV2	.	CASSGGRFTDTQYF	TGTGCCAGCAGTGGGGGGCGATTCACAGATACGCAGTATTTT
.	TRBJ1-2	TRBV6-6	TRBD1	CASSASRDRVSGYTF	TGTGCCAGCAGTGCCAGCCGGGACAGGGTTTCTGGCTACACCTTC
few	TRBJ2-3	TRBV2	TRBD2	CATRLAGETDTQYF	TGTGCCACTAGACTAGCGGGGGAGACAGATACGCAGTATTTT
.	TRBJ2-4	TRBV6-2/TRBV6-3	.	CASRYGNIQYF	TGTGCCAGCAGGTACGGGAACATTCAGTACTTC
.	TRBJ2-1	TRBV5-1	.	CASSALISDRYNEQFF	TGCGCCAGCAGCGCACTAATCTCGGACAGATACAATGAGCAGTTCTTC